This TCR beta chain emerged from a study of shared clonotypes between healthy human individuals. The V gene's germline CDR1 is MNHNS and CDR2 SASEGT. V lost 1 base, J lost 1 base, and 7 bases stayed unmatched. The CDR3 covers 18 residues. CD45RO-negative cells were positively selected for CCR7, leaving out terminally differentiated effector memory CD45RA+ cells. Clones were read by immunoSEQ multiplex PCR, and TCRdb kept only the in-frame ones, dropping some. The profile covers a few hundred thousand clones, with around 95% appearing a single time and 0.085% to 0.11% taken by the ten largest. The V call is TRBV6-1, the J call TRBJ2-1; TRBD2 aligns across 10 bases. Sequencing used naive CD8+ T cells sorted from blood. The TCR originated in a woman aged 25 to 45 in good health. The CDR3 is CASSEVGAGGKSYNEQFF. In DNA, the CDR3 is TGTGCCAGCAGTGAAGTCGGAGCGGGAGGGAAATCCTACAATGAGCAGTTCTTC.